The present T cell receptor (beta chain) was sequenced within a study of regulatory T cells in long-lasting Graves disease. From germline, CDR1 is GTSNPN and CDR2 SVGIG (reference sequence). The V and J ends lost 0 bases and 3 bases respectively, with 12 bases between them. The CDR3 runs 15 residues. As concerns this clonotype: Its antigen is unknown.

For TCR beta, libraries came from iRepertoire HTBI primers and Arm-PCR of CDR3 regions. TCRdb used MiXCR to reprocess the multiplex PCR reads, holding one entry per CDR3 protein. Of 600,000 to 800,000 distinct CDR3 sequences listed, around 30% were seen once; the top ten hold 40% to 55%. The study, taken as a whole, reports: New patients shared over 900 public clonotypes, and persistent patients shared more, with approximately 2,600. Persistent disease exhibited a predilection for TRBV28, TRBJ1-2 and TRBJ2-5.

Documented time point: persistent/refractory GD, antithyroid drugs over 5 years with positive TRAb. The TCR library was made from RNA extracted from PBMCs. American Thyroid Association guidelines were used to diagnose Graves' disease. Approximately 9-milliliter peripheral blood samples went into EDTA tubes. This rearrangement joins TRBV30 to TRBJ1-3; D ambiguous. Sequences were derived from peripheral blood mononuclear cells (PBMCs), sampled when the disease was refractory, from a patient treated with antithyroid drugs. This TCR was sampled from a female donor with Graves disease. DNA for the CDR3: TGTGCCTGGAGTGTAAGGAGGACTCTTGGAAACACCATATATTTT. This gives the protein CAWSVRRTLGNTIYF.